This T cell receptor beta chain was captured in a study of CD8 T cells in ankylosing spondylitis listed by TCRdb under 2017. Concerning the study at large: To find TCR variants linked to disease, the study profiled T cell receptor beta repertoires in ankylosing spondylitis patients and healthy donors. The full study cohort comprised around 25 ankylosing spondylitis patients and about 110 healthy donors. Samples of peripheral blood were taken, and for ankylosing spondylitis patients, synovial fluid was collected as well. Paper-wide results and their limitations: Some of the motif variants had been reported before in the synovial fluid and blood of reactive arthritis patients, a finding that suggests common disease-initiation mechanisms. A TCR beta motif of fewer than 10 highly homologous amino acid variants appeared characteristic of blood from ankylosing spondylitis patients. A CD8+ phenotype was shown by the disease-linked clones, which were found at relatively low frequencies in peripheral blood. The disease-linked clones were reported to be significantly enriched in matched synovial fluid samples from ankylosing spondylitis patients.

In regard to this clonotype: It has no known antigen specificity. The sample holds no much larger clone one base away, and base qualities are not on file.

Sequencing was performed on an Illumina HiSeq 2500. TCR beta libraries were prepared by quantitative 5'-RACE with molecular barcodes. In the source study's methods: To identify disease-linked TCR variants, a new computational method was used, one built on a probabilistic model of VDJ rearrangement. The raw public reads went through TCRdb reprocessing: fastp at Q25, MiXCR clone calling, in-frame beta chains kept. Each entry is one CDR3 protein sequence, shown with its most common DNA and genes. The V and J calls shown here were made by TCRdb, not taken from the authors' results. The sample has about 480,000 distinct CDR3 sequences on record, approximately 17% of them singletons. The ten most abundant clones make up 0.95% to 1.1% of the sample. The clonotype originates from a male donor with ankylosing spondylitis. Sequenced input: blood, either unsorted or a sorted T cell fraction (not recorded which).

The CDR3 protein: CASSLSPYQETQYF. In nucleotides, the sequence is TGTGCCAGCAGTTTAAGCCCGTACCAAGAGACCCAGTACTTC. The chain is made from TRBV28 and TRBJ2-5, with the D gene not clear enough to name. Via the germline V gene, CDR1 is MDHEN and CDR2 SYDVKM. Measured from the cysteine to the phenylalanine, the CDR3 is 14 residues long. The read is trimmed to its CDR3 DNA, 42 bases read in frame from base 1. The V and J ends are trimmed by 2 bases and 0 bases, leaving 7 bases between them.